Listed below are T cell receptor beta chains from one sample, sequenced in a study of untreated major depressive disorder. Assay: immunoSEQ multiplex PCR; the TCRdb copy retains only in-frame clones and omits some. The table lists some 13,000 clones, about nine tenths of them singletons. The source material was CD4+ T cells from PBMCs. These receptors were taken from a young man with major depressive disorder. CDR3s leave out the opening cysteine and the closing phenylalanine or tryptophan. The size of a clone is reported for some rows only, either as once, few or many, or as a class for expanded clones.

CDR3 length | J gene | V gene | clone size | CDR3 protein
14 | TRBJ2-1 | TRBV5-6 | NA | ASSPEIGQVGNEQF
12 | TRBJ1-2 | TRBV15 | NA | ATSRDRGRDGYT
9 | TRBJ2-1 | TRBV2 | NA | ASSSGTSAF
8 | TRBJ2-1 | TRBV10-3 | NA | ATSGGEQF
15 | TRBJ2-3 | TRBV5-1 | NA | ASSWGPTGSGADTQY
12 | TRBJ1-5 | TRBV19 | NA | ASSLVGSNQPQH
11 | TRBJ2-2 | TRBV30 | NA | AWAKGNTGELF
13 | TRBJ1-5 | TRBV2 | once | ASSEEGTSNQPQH
13 | TRBJ2-2 | TRBV11-2 | NA | ASSTSIQGTGELF
12 | TRBJ1-4 | TRBV30 | NA | AWTRDRENEKLF